This is a list of T cell receptor beta chains from one sample in a study of blood T cells in healthy people across ages. From the 5' RACE reads, TCRdb called clonotypes with MiXCR, one entry per CDR3 protein. The table shows about 1.7 million distinct CDR3 sequences, with 28% occurring only once. Sequenced sample: blood. These receptors were collected from a woman aged 30 to 39 in good health. CDR3s include the opening cysteine and the closing phenylalanine or tryptophan. Each record gives: V gene, J gene, D gene, clone size, CDR3 DNA, CDR3 protein. D genes are given only for firm matches. Where a row states a size, it is once, few, many or the class of an expanded clone; other rows omit it.

v_gene: TRBV12-3/TRBV12-4
j_gene: TRBJ2-7
d_gene: -
abundance: many
CDR3nt: TGTGCCAGCAGTTTAGCGTGGGGGCCCTCCTACGAGCAGTACTTC
CDR3aa: CASSLAWGPSYEQYF

v_gene: TRBV7-2
j_gene: TRBJ2-1
d_gene: -
abundance: few
CDR3nt: TGTGCCAGCAGCTTATCCAGGGTTCAGGATGAGCAGTTCTTC
CDR3aa: CASSLSRVQDEQFF

v_gene: TRBV5-5
j_gene: TRBJ1-2
d_gene: -
abundance: -
CDR3nt: TGTGCCAGCGACTGGGGAAGGGGTTATGGCTACACCTTC
CDR3aa: CASDWGRGYGYTF

v_gene: TRBV24-1
j_gene: TRBJ2-1
d_gene: TRBD2
abundance: -
CDR3nt: TGTGCCACCAGTGATCCGGGGACTAGCGGGACCCCTCACAATGAGCAGTTCTTC
CDR3aa: CATSDPGTSGTPHNEQFF

v_gene: TRBV10-3
j_gene: TRBJ2-1
d_gene: TRBD2
abundance: -
CDR3nt: TGTGCCATCAGTGATCCGAGCGGGGGCGACAAGGAGCAGTTCTTC
CDR3aa: CAISDPSGGDKEQFF

v_gene: TRBV3-1
j_gene: TRBJ1-1
d_gene: -
abundance: -
CDR3nt: TGTGCCAGCAGCCAAGAAGTAGGGAGCACTGAAGCTTTCTTT
CDR3aa: CASSQEVGSTEAFF

v_gene: TRBV7-2
j_gene: TRBJ2-7
d_gene: TRBD1
abundance: few
CDR3nt: TGTGCCAGCAGCTCGGGTGGGACAGGGAACTCCTACGAGCAGTACTTC
CDR3aa: CASSSGGTGNSYEQYF

v_gene: TRBV5-1
j_gene: TRBJ2-5
d_gene: -
abundance: many
CDR3nt: TGCGCCAGCAGCTTGGACAAAAGGGAGACCCAGTACTTC
CDR3aa: CASSLDKRETQYF

v_gene: TRBV7-2
j_gene: TRBJ2-7
d_gene: TRBD1
abundance: once
CDR3nt: TGTGCCAGCGGACAGGATCACGAGCAGTACTTC
CDR3aa: CASGQDHEQYF

v_gene: TRBV5-1
j_gene: TRBJ2-5
d_gene: TRBD1
abundance: few
CDR3nt: TGCGCCAGCAGCTTCACCGGGACAGGGAGGAAAGAGACCCAGTACTTC
CDR3aa: CASSFTGTGRKETQYF

v_gene: TRBV5-5
j_gene: TRBJ2-7
d_gene: TRBD2
abundance: -
CDR3nt: TGTGCCAGCACTGACAGTCCCGGGACTAGCGGGGTGATCCGCTACGAGCAGTACTTC
CDR3aa: CASTDSPGTSGVIRYEQYF

v_gene: TRBV5-1
j_gene: TRBJ2-1
d_gene: -
abundance: few
CDR3nt: TGCGCCAGCAGCTTCTACTCGGGGACGGGTGAGCAGTTCTTC
CDR3aa: CASSFYSGTGEQFF

v_gene: TRBV12-3/TRBV12-4
j_gene: TRBJ2-7
d_gene: -
abundance: many
CDR3nt: TGTGCCAGCTGGGAGGGGGCAGGGATCTACGAGCAGTACTTC
CDR3aa: CASWEGAGIYEQYF